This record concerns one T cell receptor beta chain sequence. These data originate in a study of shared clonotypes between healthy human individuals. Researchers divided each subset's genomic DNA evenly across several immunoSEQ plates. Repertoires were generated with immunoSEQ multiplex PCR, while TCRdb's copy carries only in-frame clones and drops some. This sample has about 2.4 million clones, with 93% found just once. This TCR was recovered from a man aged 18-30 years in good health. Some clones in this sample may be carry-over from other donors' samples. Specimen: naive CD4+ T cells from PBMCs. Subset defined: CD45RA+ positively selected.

Here the CDR3 reads CAISDGTGVYEQYF. CDR3 in DNA: TGTGCCATCAGTGATGGGACAGGGGTCTACGAGCAGTACTTC. The rearrangement joins TRBV10-3 to TRBJ2-7; 10 bases align to TRBD1. J lost 3 bases, V lost 3 bases, and 2 bases had no gene match. This CDR3 is 14 amino acids long. Germline V lookup: CDR1 ENHRY, CDR2 SYGVKD.